The following is a T cell receptor (beta chain) sequence with its context. This specimen belongs to a study of blood T cell repertoires in COVID-19. Study background: PBMCs, B-cell-depleted T cells, or T cells were the source of the cDNA or gDNA that made up the material.

Source study methods: Estimation of nucleated cell counts was performed using reference gene primer amplification. Sequenced by immunoSEQ multiplex PCR; TCRdb stores in-frame clones only, minus some. D and trimming were read from the DNA, whereas the V and J calls and clone size are those reported in that table. The table records over 120,000 clones, roughly 80% of them present only once. The TCR comes from a woman in her sixties with acute or convalescent COVID-19. Sequencing used peripheral blood.

CDR3 coding DNA: TGCGCCAGCAGCCCGACTAGCGGGATGGGAGATACGCAGTATTTT. Amino acid sequence: CASSPTSGMGDTQYF. The chain links TRBV5-1 to TRBJ2-3; 11 positions match TRBD2. This CDR3 comprises 15 residues. V gave up 4 bases and J gave up 5 bases; unmatched junction bases: 6. CDR1 and CDR2 (germline): SGHRS, YFSETQ.